The clone carrying this T cell receptor (beta chain) was detected only a few times. The junction had 5 bases not matched to a gene; V was cut back by 4 bases and J by 8 bases. The CDR3 is 14 amino acids. Germline-derived CDR1 and CDR2 are LGHDT and YNNKEL (reference sequence). This entry is derived from a study of T-cell memory formation after mild COVID-19. Study summary: The study found TCR clusters largely donor specific.

From the 5' RACE reads, TCRdb called clonotypes with MiXCR, one entry per CDR3 protein. The repertoire has under 400,000 distinct CDR3 sequences, 20% to 25% of them found once; the top ten carry around 12%. This chain connects TRBV3-1 to TRBJ2-6; 7 bases align to TRBD1. Sample: PBMCs or a T cell subset sorted from them (not recorded which). This receptor was obtained from an adult woman who had mild COVID-19 (a few samples of this study predate the infection). Cell type and time point are not known. The chain's CDR3 is CASSRTGVPNVLTF. CDR3 coding DNA: TGTGCCAGCAGCCGAACAGGGGTTCCCAACGTCCTGACTTTC.